The source of this TCR beta chain is a study of T cell repertoires in cytomegalovirus infection. At the level of the study: Both CMV infection and a matching HLA type were indicated by public TCR beta signatures.

Trimming took off 3 bases at V and 3 bases at J, with 11 bases between the two ends. The length of the CDR3 is 14 residues. CDR1 and CDR2 from the germline V gene are DFQATT and SNEGSKA (reference sequence). This clonotype was seen a handful of times. Its antigen remains unidentified. TCRdb re-derived calls from the reads in MiXCR, one entry per CDR3 protein. The sample records some 180,000 distinct CDR3 sequences, about a sixth being singletons. Whole-study results and caveats: Identification of carriers of CMV plus the relevant HLA was performed using cumulative public TCR beta family frequency. The ex vivo response was dominated by HLA-C-restricted CMV-specific TCR beta clonotypes.

The origin of this receptor is a human donor in good health (CMV status not recorded). Some clones in this sample may be carry-over from other donors' samples. This chain links TRBV20-1 with TRBJ2-2, with D unclear. Sequenced material: CD8+ T cells from PBMCs. The CDR3 spells CSASPAPYTGELFF. CDR3 sequence (DNA): TGCAGTGCTAGCCCGGCACCCTACACCGGGGAGCTGTTTTTT.